Listed below are T cell receptor beta chains from one sample, sequenced in a study of cytomegalovirus exposure and HLA in healthy donors. The assay was immunoSEQ multiplex PCR, and TCRdb's table has in-frame clones only and misses some. The sample includes 160,000 or so clones, about three quarters of them seen just once. Sequenced: PBMCs. The receptors originated from a man aged 35 to 55 in good health and CMV-seropositive. Each CDR3 is given with its conserved first and last residue.

>TRBJ1-4|TRBV4-1
CASSQELREKLFF
>TRBJ2-1|TRBV11-3
CASSFGGTYNEQFF
>TRBJ1-5|TRBV28
CASSSRQEGQPQHF
>TRBJ2-1|TRBV25-1
CASSERQTSSYNEQFF
>TRBJ2-7|TRBV19
CASSSGTGTPYEQYF
>TRBJ1-2|TRBV6-5
CASSYGTGSYGYTF
>TRBJ1-1|TRBV7-9
CASKLEGRAEAFF
>TRBJ1-2|TRBV6-6
CASSSPWESGYTF
>TRBJ2-2|TRBV18
CASSPVVGSGELFF
>TRBJ2-1|TRBV19
CASSIGGLADGEQFF
>TRBJ1-2|TRBV21-1
CASSKGQGCGYTF